One sample yielded the 21 T cell receptor beta chains listed below, sequenced in a study of shared clonotypes between healthy human individuals. Sequenced by immunoSEQ multiplex PCR; TCRdb stores in-frame clones only, minus some. The repertoire holds under 1,100,000 clones, with about 77% as singletons. Source material: memory CD4+ T cells sorted from blood. As to subset: CD45RA-negative fraction. The receptors come from a young man in good health.

Details on this clone: This sample includes further DNA sequences coding for the same CDR3. The rearrangement uses TRBV5-6 and TRBJ2-5; D is tentatively TRBD1 or TRBD2 (5 bases each). Trimming shortened V by 4 bases and J by 5 bases, and 12 bases separated the two germline ends. CDR1 is SGHDT and CDR2 is YYEEEE in the germline V gene. The CDR3 loop spans 13 amino acids. DNA of the CDR3: TGTGCCAGCAGCAAAGACCGGGGCGAGACCCAGTACTTC. Its protein is CASSKDRGETQYF.

The chain joins TRBV15 to TRBJ1-4; D possibly corresponds to TRBD1 (5 bases). V dropped 0 bases and J dropped 4 bases, with 9 bases sitting between them. From germline, CDR1 is LNHNV and CDR2 YYDKDF (reference sequence). The CDR3 covers 15 residues. The CDR3 loop is CATSRDQGVNEKLFF. The CDR3 nucleotides are TGTGCCACCAGCAGAGATCAAGGGGTTAATGAAAAACTGTTTTTT. The complete variable domain, with remaining parts taken from reference TRBV15 and TRBJ1-4, reads DAMVIQNPRYQVTQFGKPVTLSCSQTLNHNVMYWYQQKSSQAPKLLFHYYDKDFNNEADTPDNFQSRRPNTSFCFLDIRSPGLGDTAMYLCATSRDQGVNEKLFFGSGTQLSVL.

The chain is built from TRBV6-6 and TRBJ2-3; D is unresolved. From germline, CDR1 is MNHNY and CDR2 SVGAGI (reference sequence). The V gene lost 9 bases and the J gene lost 1 base, with 14 bases spanning the gap. This CDR3 is 14 amino acids long. CDR3 amino acids: CASRLGTGTDTQYF. The CDR3 nucleotides are TGTGCCAGTCGATTAGGAACCGGCACAGATACGCAGTATTTT.

V gene TRBV2 combines with J gene TRBJ1-1, with a tentative D call TRBD1 (6 bases). V was shortened by 6 bases and J by 7 bases, with 12 bases between the two germline ends. Germline V gene sequence: CDR1 SNHLY, CDR2 FYNNEI. This CDR3 is 12 amino acids long. The CDR3 sequence is CASSADRIEAFF. In DNA form, the CDR3 reads TGTGCCAGCAGCGCGGACAGAATTGAAGCTTTCTTT. Combining the CDR3 with reference TRBV2 and TRBJ1-1 gives the whole variable domain EPEVTQTPSHQVTQMGQEVILRCVPISNHLYFYWYRQILGQKVEFLVSFYNNEISEKSEIFDDQFSVERPDGSNFTLKIRSTKLEDSAMYFCASSADRIEAFFGQGTRLTVV.

J is TRBJ2-3 and V is TRBV6-6; 13 bases are shared with TRBD2. This CDR3 is built from 16 residues. Germline values: CDR1 MNHNY, CDR2 SVGAGI (reference sequence). Trimming removed 6 bases from V and 5 bases from J; junction bases left unmatched: 8. This CDR3 reads CASRSTSGRAVDTQYF. The CDR3 DNA reads as TGTGCCAGCAGGTCTACTAGCGGGAGGGCTGTAGATACGCAGTATTTT.

The chain employs TRBV5-4 and TRBJ1-1, with D perhaps TRBD1 (6 bases). The V end lost 2 bases, the J end lost 1 base, and 15 bases lay between the germline ends. Germline V gene sequence: CDR1 SGHNT, CDR2 YYREEE (reference sequence). The CDR3 consists of 16 residues. CDR3 sequence: CASSLDGGSWNTEAFF. The CDR3 DNA reads as TGTGCCAGCAGCTTAGACGGGGGCTCGTGGAACACTGAAGCTTTCTTT.

This clone was picked up many times. This chain connects TRBV7-9 to TRBJ2-1, with 11 bases lining up with TRBD2. In germline, CDR1 is SEHNR, CDR2 FQNEAQ (reference sequence). With V trimmed by 5 bases and J by 5 bases, 17 bases remained unmatched. The CDR3 loop spans 19 amino acids. The CDR3 DNA follows: TGTGCCAGCAGCCCGCGCTTACTGAGACTAGCGGGGTACCACAATGAGCAGTTCTTC. Amino acids: CASSPRLLRLAGYHNEQFF.

The chain carries TRBV6-1 and TRBJ1-2; D possibly corresponds to TRBD1 (5 bases). V lost 4 bases, J lost 4 bases, and 13 bases lay in between. Germline V gives CDR1 MNHNS, CDR2 SASEGT. CDR3 length: 14 residues. The CDR3 reads CASSGRAKGYGYTF. The CDR3 coding sequence is TGTGCCAGCAGTGGCAGGGCCAAGGGCTATGGCTACACCTTC.

Note on this clone: Other DNA sequences of this sample code for an identical CDR3. The rearrangement uses TRBV9 and TRBJ1-1; D is uncertain. CDR3 length: 14 residues. Per germline, CDR1 SGDLS and CDR2 YYNGEE. V gave up 4 bases and J gave up 2 bases, with 12 bases separating them. The CDR3 here is CASSPGPVNTEAFF. The CDR3 nucleotides read TGTGCCAGCAGCCCTGGACCGGTAAACACTGAAGCTTTCTTT.

This clone appeared once. This is likely an artifact of a read error, given a far larger clone one base away. For the CDR3, the DNA is TGTGCCAGCAGTTACTCGCAGGGGGCCTACGAGCAGTACTTC. This encodes CASSYSQGAYEQYF. The chain carries TRBV6-5 and TRBJ2-7; 7 positions agree with TRBD1. There are 14 residues in the CDR3. J lost 2 bases, V lost 0 bases, and 1 base had no gene match. Germline CDR1 reads MNHEY; CDR2 reads SVGAGI.

On this clone itself: A clone one base away is much larger, so this may be a read error. This sequence joins TRBV6-1 and TRBJ2-6; perhaps TRBD2 as D (7 bases). V was pared by 6 bases and J by 2 bases, with 11 bases between. The germline gives CDR1 MNHNS, CDR2 SASEGT. CDR3 size: 15 residues. The CDR3 nucleotides are TGTGCCAGCAGGGGAGGGGGGACTGGGGCCAACGTCCTGACTTTC. Amino acid sequence: CASRGGGTGANVLTF.

This chain's CDR3 is CASSELGNSYNEQFF. For the CDR3, the DNA is TGTGCCAGCAGTGAACTGGGGAACTCCTACAATGAGCAGTTCTTC. The chain employs TRBV2 and TRBJ2-1, with D hard to call. Trimming removed 2 bases from V and 0 bases from J, with 8 bases in between. In germline, CDR1 is SNHLY, CDR2 FYNNEI. The CDR3 runs to 15 residues.

V and J are TRBV7-2 and TRBJ1-3, with 7 bases lining up with TRBD1. The germline V gene has CDR1 SGHTA and CDR2 FQGNSA. V trimming: 2 bases; J trimming: 4 bases; junction bases outside the gene matches: 5. CDR3 length: 15 amino acids. For the CDR3, the DNA is TGTGCCAGCAGCTTAAACAGGGGATCAGGAAACACCATATATTTT. It specifies CASSLNRGSGNTIYF.

V gene TRBV10-3 combines with J gene TRBJ2-5; 7 bases are shared with TRBD1. Losses at the gene ends were 7 bases for V and 5 bases for J; bases not matched to a gene: 10. Germline values: CDR1 ENHRY, CDR2 SYGVKD. CDR3 length: 14 amino acids. CDR3 nucleotide sequence: TGTGCCATCAAGGCCACAGGGGCTGGGGAGACCCAGTACTTC. It codes for CAIKATGAGETQYF.

About this clone itself: The same CDR3 can be traced to other DNA sequences in this sample. J is TRBJ1-5 and V is TRBV6-5; D unclear. The CDR3 covers 14 residues. The ends were cut back, 2 bases at V and 1 base at J, with 6 bases in the middle. Germline CDR1 and CDR2: MNHEY and SVGAGI. This CDR3 reads CASSYGRSNQPQHF. As DNA, the CDR3 is TGTGCCAGCAGTTACGGGAGAAGCAATCAGCCCCAGCATTTT.

In its sample, this clone was seen once. The chain joins TRBV19 to TRBJ2-1; 10 nucleotides line up with TRBD2. Germline CDR1 reads LNHDA; CDR2 reads SQIVND (reference sequence). After removal of 4 bases from V and 0 bases from J, the junction contained 0 bases not matched to a gene. The length of the CDR3 is 15 residues. The CDR3 nucleotides are TGTGCCAGTAGTAAGCGGGAGGGCTCCTACAATGAGCAGTTCTTC. Protein sequence: CASSKREGSYNEQFF.

The chain has TRBV6-6 and TRBJ2-7; D is possibly TRBD2 (6 bases). Trimming removed 9 bases from V and 6 bases from J, with 24 bases in between. Germline assignment: CDR1 MNHNY and CDR2 SVGAGI (reference sequence). This CDR3 is built from 15 residues. This chain's CDR3 is CARRDSGGPAGEQYF. The CDR3 DNA reads TGTGCCAGAAGGGATAGCGGAGGGCCGGCTGGCGAGCAGTACTTC.

The count of this clone is one. This chain connects TRBV7-2 to TRBJ2-2, with 7 bases that match TRBD1. V trimming: 0 bases; J trimming: 4 bases; junction bases outside the gene matches: 5. Germline V gives CDR1 SGHTA, CDR2 FQGNSA. This CDR3 has 16 residues. CDR3 DNA: TGTGCCAGCAGCTTAGCGAAGGGACAGCGCACCGGGGAGCTGTTTTTT. Encoded protein: CASSLAKGQRTGELFF.

The chain combines TRBV18 with TRBJ2-3, with TRBD2 matching over 9 bases. The trim removed 1 base at V and 3 bases at J, leaving 2 bases unmatched. This CDR3 is 15 amino acids long. Germline values: CDR1 KGHSH, CDR2 LQKENI. The CDR3 nucleotides are TGTGCCAGCTCACCACTAGCGGGGGAGACAGATACGCAGTATTTT. Amino acids: CASSPLAGETDTQYF. Variable domain in full (rest from reference TRBV18 and TRBJ2-3): NAGVMQNPRHLVRRRGQEARLRCSPMKGHSHVYWYRQLPEEGLKFMVYLQKENIIDESGMPKERFSAEFPKEGPSILRIQQVVRGDSAAYFCASSPLAGETDTQYFGPGTRLTVL.

The rearrangement joins TRBV2 to TRBJ1-4; D remains unclear. Germline V gene data show CDR1 as SNHLY and CDR2 as FYNNEI. V lost 2 bases and J 5 bases, leaving 9 bases between the germline ends. The CDR3 covers 14 residues. CDR3 nucleotide sequence: TGTGCCAGCAGTGAAAGCGGGCTCAATGAAAAACTGTTTTTT. Protein product: CASSESGLNEKLFF.

The V call is TRBV7-9, the J call TRBJ2-5, with 11 bases lining up with TRBD1. The CDR3 spans 15 residues. Trimming cost V 1 base and J 5 bases; bases outside gene matches: 3. The V gene's germline CDR1 is SEHNR and CDR2 FQNEAQ (reference sequence). The CDR3, as DNA: TGTGCCAGCAGCTTAGGGACAGGGGGCGGGGAGACCCAGTACTTC. Translating gives CASSLGTGGGETQYF.